This T cell receptor beta chain came from a study of T cell responses to AZD1222 COVID-19 vaccine. Overall study findings and caveats: Following two doses of AZD1222, Spike-specific TCR breadth and depth rose.

TCRdb's copy holds only in-frame clones and misses some; the assay was immunoSEQ multiplex PCR. The sample lists 90,000 to 120,000 clones, approximately 89% seen once, with about 3% in the top ten. This CDR3 is built from 12 residues. Looked up from germline, CDR1 is SGHAT and CDR2 is FQNNGV. Trimming stripped 5 bases from V and 5 bases from J, with 8 bases between. As for this clone: Its cognate antigen is unknown.

This clonotype originated in an adult in good health. The chain recombines TRBV11-2 with TRBJ2-3, with D uncertain. The input for sequencing was peripheral blood, taken on day 0 of MenACWY control vaccination. CDR3 nucleotides: TGTGCCAGCAGCCAATCCGGAGATACGCAGTATTTT. Amino acids: CASSQSGDTQYF. The complete variable domain, with remaining parts taken from reference TRBV11-2 and TRBJ2-3, reads EAGVAQSPRYKIIEKRQSVAFWCNPISGHATLYWYQQILGQGPKLLIQFQNNGVVDDSQLPKDRFSAERLKGVDSTLKIQPAKLEDSAVYLCASSQSGDTQYFGPGTRLTVL.